The sequence of this T cell receptor beta chain was determined in a study of blood T cell repertoires in COVID-19. Repertoires were generated with immunoSEQ multiplex PCR, while TCRdb's copy carries only in-frame clones and drops some. The sample consists of about 150,000 clones, about 88% of them appearing once. Between the trimmed V and J ends, which lost 0 bases and 2 bases, there was a span of 8 bases. Germline CDR1 and CDR2: MNHEY and SMNVEV (reference sequence). This CDR3 region has 15 residues. Sequenced: peripheral blood. This chain joins TRBV27 and TRBJ2-1; D uncertain. The clonotype was recovered from a woman aged 70-85 years with acute or convalescent COVID-19. The DNA of the CDR3 is TGTGCCAGCAGTTTATCCGGGTACGCCTACAATGAGCAGTTCTTC. The encoded protein is CASSLSGYAYNEQFF.